In its sample, the clone carrying this TCR beta chain was seen a few times. TCRdb used MiXCR to reprocess the 5' RACE reads, holding one entry per CDR3 protein. Counted here are a few hundred thousand distinct CDR3 sequences, roughly 11% occurring once; the ten biggest clones make up roughly 9.2%. The data were taken from a study of CD8 T cells in ankylosing spondylitis. The CDR3 is made up of 16 amino acids. V lost 2 bases to trimming and J lost 2 bases, with 14 bases between them. Germline CDR1 and CDR2: SGHTA and FQGNSA. The V gene is TRBV7-2, the J gene TRBJ2-3, with D perhaps given as TRBD1 or TRBD2 (5 bases each). Specimen: blood, either unsorted or a sorted T cell fraction (not recorded which). This clonotype originated in a female donor with ankylosing spondylitis or in good health (not recorded which). CDR3 sequence: CASSLLGDRVTDTQYF. The CDR3 DNA sequence: TGTGCCAGCAGCTTACTGGGGGACCGAGTCACAGATACGCAGTATTTT.